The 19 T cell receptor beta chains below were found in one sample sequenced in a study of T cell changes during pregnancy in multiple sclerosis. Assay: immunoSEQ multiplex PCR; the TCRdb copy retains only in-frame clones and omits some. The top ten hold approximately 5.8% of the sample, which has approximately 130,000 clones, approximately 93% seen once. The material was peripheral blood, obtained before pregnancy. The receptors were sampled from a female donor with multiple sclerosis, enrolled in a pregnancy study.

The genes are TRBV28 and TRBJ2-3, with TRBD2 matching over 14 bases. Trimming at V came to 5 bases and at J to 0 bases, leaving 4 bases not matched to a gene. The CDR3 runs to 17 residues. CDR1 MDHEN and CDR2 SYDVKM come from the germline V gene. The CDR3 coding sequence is TGTGCCAGCAGTCGGACTAGCGGGAGGCCTAGCACAGATACGCAGTATTTT. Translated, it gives CASSRTSGRPSTDTQYF.

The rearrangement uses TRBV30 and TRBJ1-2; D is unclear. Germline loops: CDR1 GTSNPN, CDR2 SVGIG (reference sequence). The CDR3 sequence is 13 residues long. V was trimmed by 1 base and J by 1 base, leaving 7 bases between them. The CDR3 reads CAWSASSNYGYTF. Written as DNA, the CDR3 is TGTGCCTGGAGTGCTTCCAGTAACTATGGCTACACCTTC.

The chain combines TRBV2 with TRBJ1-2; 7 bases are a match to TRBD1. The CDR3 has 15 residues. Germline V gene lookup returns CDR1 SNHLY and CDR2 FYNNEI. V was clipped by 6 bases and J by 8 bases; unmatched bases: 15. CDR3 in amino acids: CASSPGTDGAFGYTF. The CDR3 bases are TGTGCCAGCAGCCCTGGGACAGACGGCGCGTTCGGCTACACCTTC.

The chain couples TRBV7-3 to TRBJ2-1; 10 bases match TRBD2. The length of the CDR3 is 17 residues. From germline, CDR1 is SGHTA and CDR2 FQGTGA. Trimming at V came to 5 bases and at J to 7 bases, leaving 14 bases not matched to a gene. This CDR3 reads CASSPQRSGRAKNEQFF. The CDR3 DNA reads TGTGCCAGCAGCCCGCAGAGAAGCGGGAGGGCCAAGAATGAGCAGTTCTTC.

CDR3 region: CASSIAPPGQPQHF. As DNA, the CDR3 is TGTGCCAGTAGTATAGCCCCCCCGGGGCAGCCCCAGCATTTT. The genes are TRBV19 and TRBJ1-5; D remains unclear. V was trimmed by 1 base and J by 7 bases, leaving 11 bases between them. The CDR3 loop spans 14 amino acids. CDR1 LNHDA and CDR2 SQIVND come from the germline V gene (reference sequence).

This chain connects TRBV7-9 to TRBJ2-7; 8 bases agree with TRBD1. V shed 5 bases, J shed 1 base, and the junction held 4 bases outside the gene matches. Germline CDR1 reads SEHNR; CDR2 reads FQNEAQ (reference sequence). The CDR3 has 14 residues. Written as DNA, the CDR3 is TGTGCCAGCAGCGCCCGGACAGGGTCCTACGAGCAGTACTTC. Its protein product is CASSARTGSYEQYF.

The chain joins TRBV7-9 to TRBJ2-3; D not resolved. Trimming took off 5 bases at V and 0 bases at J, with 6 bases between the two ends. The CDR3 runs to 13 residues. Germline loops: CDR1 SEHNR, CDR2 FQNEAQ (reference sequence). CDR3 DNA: TGTGCCAGCAGCCCTTTAAGCACAGATACGCAGTATTTT. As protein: CASSPLSTDTQYF.

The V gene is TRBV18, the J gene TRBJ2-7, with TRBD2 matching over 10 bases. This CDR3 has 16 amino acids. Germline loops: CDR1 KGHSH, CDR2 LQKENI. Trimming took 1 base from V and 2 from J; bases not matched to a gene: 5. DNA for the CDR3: TGTGCCAGCTCACCACGTCCTAGCGGGGGCCCCTACGAGCAGTACTTC. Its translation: CASSPRPSGGPYEQYF.

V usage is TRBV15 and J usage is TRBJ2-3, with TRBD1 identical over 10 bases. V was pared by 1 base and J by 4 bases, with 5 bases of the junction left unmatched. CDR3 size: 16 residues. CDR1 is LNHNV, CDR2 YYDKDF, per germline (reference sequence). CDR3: CATSRVTGGFADTQYF. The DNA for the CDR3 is TGTGCCACCAGCAGAGTGACAGGGGGCTTCGCAGATACGCAGTATTTT. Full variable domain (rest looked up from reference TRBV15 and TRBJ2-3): DAMVIQNPRYQVTQFGKPVTLSCSQTLNHNVMYWYQQKSSQAPKLLFHYYDKDFNNEADTPDNFQSRRPNTSFCFLDIRSPGLGDTAMYLCATSRVTGGFADTQYFGPGTRLTVL.

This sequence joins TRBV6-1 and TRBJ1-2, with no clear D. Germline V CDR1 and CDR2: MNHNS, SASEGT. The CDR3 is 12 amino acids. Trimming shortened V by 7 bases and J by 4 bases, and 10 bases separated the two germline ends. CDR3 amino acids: CASTLTLYGYTF. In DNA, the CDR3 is TGTGCCAGCACATTGACTCTCTATGGCTACACCTTC.

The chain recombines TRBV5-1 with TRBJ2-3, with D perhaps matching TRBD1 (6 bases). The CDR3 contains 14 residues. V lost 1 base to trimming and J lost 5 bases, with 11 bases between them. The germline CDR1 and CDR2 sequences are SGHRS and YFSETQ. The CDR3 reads CASSLRGNVDTQYF. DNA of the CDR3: TGCGCCAGCAGCTTGAGGGGGAACGTAGATACGCAGTATTTT.

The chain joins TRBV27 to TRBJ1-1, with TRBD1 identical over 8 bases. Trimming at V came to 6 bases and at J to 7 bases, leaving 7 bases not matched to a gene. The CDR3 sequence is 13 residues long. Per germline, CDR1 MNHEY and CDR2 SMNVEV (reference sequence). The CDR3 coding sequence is TGTGCCAGCAGCCGGATTGGACAGGGTGAAGCTTTCTTT. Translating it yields CASSRIGQGEAFF.

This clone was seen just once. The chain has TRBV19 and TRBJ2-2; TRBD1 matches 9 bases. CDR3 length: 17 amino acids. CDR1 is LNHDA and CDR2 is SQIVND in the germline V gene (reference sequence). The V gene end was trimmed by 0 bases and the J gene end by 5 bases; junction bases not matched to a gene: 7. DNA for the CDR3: TGTGCCAGTAGTATAGATTGGGAGGACAGGGGTACCGGGGAGCTGTTTTTT. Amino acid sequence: CASSIDWEDRGTGELFF.

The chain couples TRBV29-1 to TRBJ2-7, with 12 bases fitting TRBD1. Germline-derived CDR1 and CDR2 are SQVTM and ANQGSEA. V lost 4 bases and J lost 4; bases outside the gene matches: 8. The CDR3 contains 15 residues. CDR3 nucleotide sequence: TGCAGCGTTGCCGAACCGGGACAGGGGGCGTACGAGCAGTACTTC. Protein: CSVAEPGQGAYEQYF.

The CDR3 region has the DNA TGTGCCAGCAGCCCCAGACAGGGTCGGACCCAGTACTTC. It codes for CASSPRQGRTQYF. V and J are TRBV9 and TRBJ2-5; 7 bases align to TRBD1. Per germline, CDR1 SGDLS and CDR2 YYNGEE. The trim removed 4 bases at V and 7 bases at J, leaving 7 bases unmatched. This CDR3 has 13 residues. The whole variable domain, remainder taken from reference TRBV9 and TRBJ2-5, is DSGVTQTPKHLITATGQRVTLRCSPRSGDLSVYWYQQSLDQGLQFLIQYYNGEERAKGNILERFSAQQFPDLHSELNLSSLELGDSALYFCASSPRQGRTQYFGPGTRLLVL.

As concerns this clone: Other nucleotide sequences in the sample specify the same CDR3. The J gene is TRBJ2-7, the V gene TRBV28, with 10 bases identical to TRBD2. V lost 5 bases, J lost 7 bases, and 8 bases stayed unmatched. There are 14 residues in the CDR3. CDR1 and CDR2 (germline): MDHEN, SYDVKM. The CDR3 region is CASSLGTSANEQYF. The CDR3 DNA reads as TGTGCCAGCAGTCTCGGGACTAGCGCCAATGAGCAGTACTTC.

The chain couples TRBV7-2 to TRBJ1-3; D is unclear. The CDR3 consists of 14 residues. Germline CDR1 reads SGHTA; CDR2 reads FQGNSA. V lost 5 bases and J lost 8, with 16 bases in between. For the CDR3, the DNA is TGTGCCAGCAGCGAAGGACTAGGTCGACACACCATATATTTT. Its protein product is CASSEGLGRHTIYF.

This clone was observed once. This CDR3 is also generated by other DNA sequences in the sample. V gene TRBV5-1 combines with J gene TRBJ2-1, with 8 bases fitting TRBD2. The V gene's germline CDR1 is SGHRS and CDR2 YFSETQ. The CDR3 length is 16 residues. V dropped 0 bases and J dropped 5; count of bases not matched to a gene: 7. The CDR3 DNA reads TGCGCCAGCAGCTTGGTTTTAGCGGGAAGCGACAATGAGCAGTTCTTC. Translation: CASSLVLAGSDNEQFF. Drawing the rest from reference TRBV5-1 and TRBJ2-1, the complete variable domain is KAGVTQTPRYLIKTRGQQVTLSCSPISGHRSVSWYQQTPGQGLQFLFEYFSETQRNKGNFPGRFSGRQFSNSRSEMNVSTLELGDSALYLCASSLVLAGSDNEQFFGPGTRLTVL.

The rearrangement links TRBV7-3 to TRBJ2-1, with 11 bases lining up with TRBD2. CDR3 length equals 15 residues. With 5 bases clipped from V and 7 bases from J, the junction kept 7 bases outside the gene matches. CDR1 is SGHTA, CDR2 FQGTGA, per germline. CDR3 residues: CASSPRLAGTNEQFF. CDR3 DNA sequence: TGTGCCAGCAGCCCCCGACTAGCGGGGACGAATGAGCAGTTCTTC.